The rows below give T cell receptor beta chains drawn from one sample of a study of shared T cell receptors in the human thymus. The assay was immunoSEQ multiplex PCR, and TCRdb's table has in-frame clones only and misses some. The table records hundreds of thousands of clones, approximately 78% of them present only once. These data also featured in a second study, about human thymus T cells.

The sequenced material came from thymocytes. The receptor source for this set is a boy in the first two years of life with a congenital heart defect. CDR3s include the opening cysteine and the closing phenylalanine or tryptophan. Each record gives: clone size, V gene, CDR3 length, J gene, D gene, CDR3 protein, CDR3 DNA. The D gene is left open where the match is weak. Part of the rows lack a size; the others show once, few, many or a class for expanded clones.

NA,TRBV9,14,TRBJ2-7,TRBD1,CASSADRGSYEQYF,TGTGCCAGCAGCGCGGACAGGGGGTCCTACGAGCAGTACTTC
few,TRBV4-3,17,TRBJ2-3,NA,CASSQVARRTETDTQYF,TGCGCCAGCAGCCAAGTGGCGAGACGAACAGAGACAGATACGCAGTATTTT
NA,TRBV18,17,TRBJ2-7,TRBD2,CASSPQSIAGIGREQYF,TGTGCCAGCTCCCCTCAATCAATAGCGGGAATAGGACGGGAGCAGTACTTC
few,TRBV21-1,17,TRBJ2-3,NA,CASSKASLAGCTDTQYF,TGTGCCAGCAGCAAAGCCTCCCTAGCGGGATGCACAGATACGCAGTATTTT
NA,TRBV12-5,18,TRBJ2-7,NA,CASGPKGGGVGRSYEQYF,TGTGCTAGTGGTCCTAAAGGGGGGGGAGTTGGAAGGTCCTACGAGCAGTACTTC
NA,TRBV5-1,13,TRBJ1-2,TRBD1,CASSLQGAGGYTF,TGCGCCAGCAGCTTGCAGGGGGCAGGTGGCTACACCTTC
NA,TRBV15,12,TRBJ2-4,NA,CATSRERGNLIF,TGTGCCACCAGCAGAGAAAGGGGCAACCTTATCTTC
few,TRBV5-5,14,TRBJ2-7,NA,CASSLGGTAYEQYF,TGTGCCAGCAGCTTGGGCGGGACAGCCTACGAGCAGTACTTC
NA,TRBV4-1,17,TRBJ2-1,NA,CASSPRTPGDSTNEQFF,TGCGCCAGCAGCCCGAGAACCCCCGGGGACTCTACGAATGAGCAGTTCTTC
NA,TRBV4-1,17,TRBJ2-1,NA,CASSQELGASSYNEQFF,TGCGCCAGCAGCCAAGAGCTTGGGGCCAGCTCCTACAATGAGCAGTTCTTC